This note documents a single T cell receptor (beta chain) sequence. The V gene's germline CDR1 is SGHVS and CDR2 FQNEAQ. V lost 0 bases to trimming and J lost 0 bases, with 10 bases between them. This CDR3 spans 16 amino acids. The data were taken from a study of blood T cell repertoires in COVID-19. Profiling relied on immunoSEQ multiplex PCR, and the TCRdb table lists in-frame clones only, not all of them. The table includes around 220,000 clones, about nine tenths detected once. Participants had their cohort set by participant-reported clinical history. This TCR was recovered from a woman younger than 45 with acute COVID-19. Sequencing input: PBMCs or T cells enriched from blood (not recorded which). The chain uses TRBV7-8 and TRBJ2-3; perhaps TRBD2 as D (7 bases). CDR3 coding DNA: TGTGCCAGCAGCTTAGCCCCGGGGGGCAGCACAGATACGCAGTATTTT. Encoded protein: CASSLAPGGSTDTQYF.